This TCR beta chain was sequenced for a study of blood T cell repertoires in COVID-19. Enrollment of patients from Seattle took place during active infection, with longitudinal follow-up. Repertoires were generated with immunoSEQ multiplex PCR, while TCRdb's copy carries only in-frame clones and drops some. The table records tens of thousands of clones, roughly 80% of them present only once. Germline lookup yields CDR1 MNHEY and CDR2 SMNVEV (reference sequence). There are 17 residues in the CDR3. The ends lost 0 bases at V and 1 base at J; junction bases unmatched: 6. The source is a man in his 60s with COVID-19, enrolled during active disease. V is TRBV27 and J is TRBJ2-3, with 8 positions matching TRBD1. Sample: peripheral blood. The DNA of the CDR3 is TGTGCCAGCAGTTTATCGCGGGACAGGAGAGGCACAGATACGCAGTATTTT. Translated: CASSLSRDRRGTDTQYF.